The subject of this entry is one TCR beta chain. This specimen belongs to a study of T cells in Graves' hyperthyroidism and ophthalmopathy. Among the patients, aged 18 to 65, hyperthyroidism was newly diagnosed and had lasted under 2 months. Those patients with uncontrolled infection, other autoimmune disease, pregnancy or lactation were excluded. The V and J ends lost 5 bases and 1 base respectively, with 15 bases between them. The CDR3 contains 15 residues. Germline V gene data show CDR1 as DFQATT and CDR2 as SNEGSKA (reference sequence). Amplification of TCR beta CDR3 regions was performed using RNA transcripts as template. The HTBI set primed first-round TCR CDR3 RT-PCR. TCRdb reprocessed the multiplex PCR reads via MiXCR and lists one record per CDR3 protein. The sample records a few hundred thousand distinct CDR3 sequences, about a sixth being singletons.

The clonotype comes from a woman between 45 and 65 years old with Graves' hyperthyroidism. The V and J genes are TRBV20-1 and TRBJ2-4; D remains ambiguous. The sequencing input was blood. The CDR3, as DNA: TGCAGTGCTTTCTGGGGAAGGCGCGCCAAAAACATTCAGTACTTC. Amino acids: CSAFWGRRAKNIQYF.